Given below is one TCR beta chain in context. The record originates from a study of blood T cell repertoires in COVID-19. Overall study: The samples span acute and convalescent COVID-19 from the United States, Italy and Spain. Nucleic acid was either cDNA or gDNA, and it came from T cells, B-cell-depleted T cells, or PBMCs.

Enrolled during active infection, Seattle patients were then followed longitudinally. Per the original data handling: Amplifying reference gene primers gave estimates of nucleated cell counts. Clones were sequenced by immunoSEQ multiplex PCR, and TCRdb holds only the in-frame ones, with some missing. V, J and clone size are taken as reported in that table, and D and trimming were inferred from the DNA itself. The sample gives around 210,000 clones, roughly 85% of which show up once; more than 4.5% is in the top ten. Germline lookup yields CDR1 MNHEY and CDR2 SMNVEV (reference sequence). The CDR3 loop spans 15 amino acids. V was clipped by 3 bases and J by 10 bases; unmatched bases: 6.

This chain uses TRBV27 with TRBJ2-6, with 10 bases lining up with TRBD1. This receptor was obtained from a man aged 45-65 years with COVID-19, enrolled during active disease. The sample consisted of peripheral blood. The CDR3 region is CASSFHGTGVNVLTF. Written as DNA, the CDR3 is TGTGCCAGCAGTTTCCACGGGACAGGGGTTAACGTCCTGACTTTC.